This T cell receptor (beta chain) was recovered during a study of T cells in Graves' hyperthyroidism and ophthalmopathy. This clonotype was found many times. Amplification yielded TCR beta CDR3 regions, with RNA transcripts as the source. Using the HTBI primer set, a first-round RT-PCR was run on the TCR CDR3. TCRdb processed the multiplex PCR reads anew with MiXCR; each CDR3 protein has one entry. The repertoire has about 560,000 distinct CDR3 sequences, 16% of them found once; the top ten carry 15% to 20%. With 2 bases removed from V and 6 bases from J, the gap between germline ends came to 16 bases. The CDR3 consists of 15 residues. In germline, CDR1 is LGHDT, CDR2 YNNKEL (reference sequence).

The chain couples TRBV3-1 to TRBJ1-1; tentatively, D is TRBD1 (6 bases). This receptor was identified in a young woman with Graves' hyperthyroidism. Sequencing was carried out using blood. CDR3 sequence: CASSQSPPGVPEAFF. The CDR3 bases are TGTGCCAGCAGCCAAAGCCCGCCAGGGGTCCCTGAAGCTTTCTTT.